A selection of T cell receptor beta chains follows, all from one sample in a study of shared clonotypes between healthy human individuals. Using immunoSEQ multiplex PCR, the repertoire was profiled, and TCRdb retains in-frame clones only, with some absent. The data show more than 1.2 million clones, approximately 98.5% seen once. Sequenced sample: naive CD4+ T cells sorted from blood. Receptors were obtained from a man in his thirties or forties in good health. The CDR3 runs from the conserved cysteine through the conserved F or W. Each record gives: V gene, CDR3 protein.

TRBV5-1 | CASSAPPSYEQYF
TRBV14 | CASSPSLAGPSFSYEQYF
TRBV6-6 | CATGTSGQGSEKLFF
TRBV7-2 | CASSLRWSSGNGGRETQYF
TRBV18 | CASSPPGLAGHEQYF
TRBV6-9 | CASSLAQETQYF
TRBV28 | CASSRLAEKQFF
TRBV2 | CASSLDRSYEQYF
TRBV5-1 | CASTDLNYNEQFF
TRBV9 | CASSVDRDRRNGRVGELFF
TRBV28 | CASSLLGNQPQHF
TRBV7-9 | CASSSPGAGGRTNEKLFF
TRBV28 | CASSFPGPSRAFF
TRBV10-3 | CAISESTRGYEQYF
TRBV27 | CASSSITGWYGYTF
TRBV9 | CASSVASGGNTEAFF
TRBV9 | CASSVGVAGTYNEQFF
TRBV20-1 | CSAMRDSEAFF
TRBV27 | CASSPVVTGGLEEQYF
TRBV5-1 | CASSSGGGESQHF
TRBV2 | CARGAISSTDTQYF
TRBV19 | CASSIPPEQFF
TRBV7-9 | CASSPRGTAGYEQYF
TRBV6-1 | CASSERSWGETQYF
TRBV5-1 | CASSADPLGSYEQYF
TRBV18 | CASSPYKPSGRTYTDTQYF
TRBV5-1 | CASSPARQGTYEQYF
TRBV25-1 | CASSDPTRPAAETQYF
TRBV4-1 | CASSLGHFPSYEQYF
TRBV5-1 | CASSSGQVGTEAFF
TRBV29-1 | CSGTTGGGETQYF
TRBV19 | CASSGVGDYGYTF
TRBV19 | CASRGVLAGGYTF
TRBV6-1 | CASSEQGGRTGETQYF
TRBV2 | CARAGKQTQYF
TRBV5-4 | CASSMGPGGGETQYF
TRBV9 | CASSVAGQGYNEQFF
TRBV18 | CASSPLQGGETNEKLFF
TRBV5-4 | CASSFGGRLLYTF
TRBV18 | CASSSGGRNTEAFF
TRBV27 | CASLAKITDTQYF
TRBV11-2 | CASSSGLAAYNEQFF
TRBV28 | CASGQGPFYEQYF
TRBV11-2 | CASSHRRAAGGPHNEQFF
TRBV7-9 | CASSFTGGDEQFF
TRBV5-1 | CASSLEGRQSYNEQFF
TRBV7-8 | CASSSPSGLDRAYQETQYF
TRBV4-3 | CASSQWARGTFAKNIQYF
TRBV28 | CGARHEQYF
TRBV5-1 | CASSLRTSGSSTDTQYF
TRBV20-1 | CSARYNEKLFF
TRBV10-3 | CAISEPGLAASYEQYF
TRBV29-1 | CSVEPGNYGYTF